This TCR beta chain comes out of a study of brain metastases from non-small cell lung cancer. Study-level results: Expanded T-cell clones appeared in approximately 60% of brain metastases over primaries. Brain metastases shared most TCR repertoire with primaries, with sparse T cells. Fewer infiltrating T cells were found in brain metastases than primaries.

The count of this clone is one. The antigen is not known. Measured with immunoSEQ multiplex PCR; TCRdb has only the in-frame clones, and not every one. This sample has around 450 clones, with around nine tenths found just once. CDR1 is LNHDA and CDR2 is SQIVND in the germline V gene (reference sequence). CDR3 length: 12 residues. V shed 1 base and J shed 3 bases, with 2 bases lying between them. The sample taken for sequencing was primary lung tumor tissue. This TCR came from a donor at least 40 years old with non-small cell lung cancer. The chain links TRBV19 to TRBJ2-3; D is undetermined. The CDR3: CASSIGTDTQYF. CDR3 nucleotides: TGTGCCAGTAGTATAGGAACAGATACGCAGTATTTT.